One sample yielded the 23 T cell receptor beta chains listed below, sequenced in a study of vaccination and CD4 T cells after COVID-19. Cultured CD4+ T-cell DNA underwent Oncomine TCR Beta short-read sequencing. TCRdb redid the calling of the PCR reads with MiXCR, one entry per CDR3 protein. The sample has roughly 5,400 distinct CDR3 sequences, 30% to 45% seen once. For these receptors, no antigen is known. Regarding treatment: approximately nine-day PBMC culture with coronavirus spike peptide pools or control peptides (ViraFEST assay). Before the COVID-19 pandemic (2011-2018), CD4+ T cells were obtained from the unexposed donor. Sequenced: CD4+ T cells from blood, cultured in vitro. The receptors here all came from a human donor in good health.

This clonotype was seen a few times. The chain links TRBV6-1 to TRBJ2-5; 13 bases map to TRBD2. The CDR3 totals 15 residues. Germline CDR1 reads MNHNS; CDR2 reads SASEGT. Trimming took 2 bases from V and 5 from J; bases not matched to a gene: 2. CDR3: CASSETSGGAETQYF. CDR3 DNA sequence: TGTGCCAGCAGTGAAACTAGCGGGGGGGCGGAGACCCAGTACTTC.

V usage is TRBV5-1 and J usage is TRBJ1-2; 7 positions match TRBD1. The CDR3 sequence is 14 residues long. Germline V lookup: CDR1 SGHRS, CDR2 YFSETQ. J lost 5 bases, V lost 4 bases, and 8 bases had no gene match. The CDR3 DNA reads TGCGCCAGCAGCAAAAGGGACAGAGAGTATGGCTACACCTTC. It yields the protein CASSKRDREYGYTF. Variable domain in full (rest from reference TRBV5-1 and TRBJ1-2): KAGVTQTPRYLIKTRGQQVTLSCSPISGHRSVSWYQQTPGQGLQFLFEYFSETQRNKGNFPGRFSGRQFSNSRSEMNVSTLELGDSALYLCASSKRDREYGYTFGSGTRLTVV.

V is TRBV5-1 and J is TRBJ2-7; 12 positions agree with TRBD2. V gave up 3 bases and J gave up 6 bases; unmatched junction bases: 7. The CDR3 is 15 amino acids. The V gene's germline CDR1 is SGHRS and CDR2 YFSETQ. CDR3: CASSSRTSGASEQYF. CDR3 nucleotides: TGCGCCAGCAGCTCGCGGACTAGCGGGGCATCCGAGCAGTACTTC.

This clonotype was detected only a few times. The V call is TRBV7-3, the J call TRBJ2-1; D is perhaps TRBD2 (5 bases). Germline V gives CDR1 SGHTA, CDR2 FQGTGA. The ends were cut back, 2 bases at V and 0 bases at J, with 8 bases in the middle. There are 15 residues in the CDR3. The CDR3 spells CASSLGRVSYNEQFF. CDR3 bases: TGTGCCAGCAGCTTAGGGCGGGTCTCCTACAATGAGCAGTTCTTC.

By sample share, this clonotype is medium-sized. The rearrangement joins TRBV5-1 to TRBJ2-5, with 12 bases identical to TRBD1. CDR3 length equals 15 residues. The V gene end was trimmed by 4 bases and the J gene end by 5 bases; junction bases not matched to a gene: 6. Germline assignment: CDR1 SGHRS and CDR2 YFSETQ. For the CDR3, the DNA is TGCGCCAGCAGCCCCGGGACAGGGGGCATGGAGACCCAGTACTTC. It yields the protein CASSPGTGGMETQYF.

The chain uses TRBV19 and TRBJ1-1; 7 bases are shared with TRBD1. V was clipped by 8 bases and J by 2 bases; unmatched bases: 14. This CDR3 is 16 amino acids long. Germline CDR1 LNHDA, CDR2 SQIVND (reference sequence). The chain's CDR3 is CASLPGTEGRNTEAFF. Written as DNA, the CDR3 is TGTGCCAGTTTACCCGGGACAGAGGGACGAAACACTGAAGCTTTCTTT.

The chain is built from TRBV12-3 or TRBV12-4 and TRBJ2-4; perhaps TRBD2 as D (6 bases). V gave up 6 bases and J gave up 8 bases, with 11 bases separating them. The CDR3 spans 12 residues. The CDR3, as DNA: TGTGCCAGCAGCCGCAGCGGGCACATTCAGTACTTC. Translating gives CASSRSGHIQYF.

The chain couples TRBV19 to TRBJ2-1; perhaps TRBD1 as D (5 bases). This CDR3 comprises 12 residues. The germline gives CDR1 LNHDA, CDR2 SQIVND (reference sequence). V was clipped by 1 base and J by 9 bases, with 7 bases between them. The CDR3 coding sequence is TGTGCCAGTAGTATAGGACAGTCTGAGCAGTTCTTC. This encodes CASSIGQSEQFF. The full variable domain, in which reference TRBV19 and TRBJ2-1 provide the parts outside the CDR3, is DGGITQSPKYLFRKEGQNVTLSCEQNLNHDAMYWYRQDPGQGLRLIYYSQIVNDFQKGDIAEGYSVSREKKESFPLTVTSAQKNPTAFYLCASSIGQSEQFFGPGTRLTVL.

V is TRBV7-6 and J is TRBJ1-3; TRBD1 might be the D (6 bases). The ends were cut back, 5 bases at V and 1 base at J, with 9 bases in the middle. Germline V gives CDR1 SGHVS, CDR2 FNYEAQ. The CDR3 consists of 14 residues. CDR3 nucleotide sequence: TGTGCCAGCAGCCCCGGGACATCTGGAAACACCATATATTTT. The encoded protein is CASSPGTSGNTIYF.

The J gene is TRBJ1-1, the V gene TRBV30; D uncertain. The V end lost 0 bases, the J end lost 4 bases, and 18 bases lay between the germline ends. This CDR3 comprises 16 residues. From germline, CDR1 is GTSNPN and CDR2 SVGIG (reference sequence). In DNA, the CDR3 is TGTGCCTGGAGTGTACAGAGGTCGATTTTGGCCACTGAAGCTTTCTTT. Translation: CAWSVQRSILATEAFF.

This rearrangement joins TRBV19 to TRBJ1-1, with D uncertain. The CDR3 covers 13 residues. Germline-derived CDR1 and CDR2 are LNHDA and SQIVND (reference sequence). Trimming pared 5 bases from V and 0 bases from J, leaving 7 bases between. CDR3 sequence: CASSSGLNTEAFF. In DNA, the CDR3 is TGTGCCAGTAGTTCCGGGTTGAACACTGAAGCTTTCTTT.

This clonotype has only a few counts. J is TRBJ1-1 and V is TRBV7-8; a possible D gene is TRBD1 (6 bases). V lost 5 bases and J lost 7, with 17 bases in between. The germline V gene has CDR1 SGHVS and CDR2 FQNEAQ. CDR3 size: 14 residues. The CDR3 nucleotides are TGTGCCAGCAGCCAGGGGCCCGATTACGGTGAAGCTTTCTTT. It encodes CASSQGPDYGEAFF.

The gene calls are TRBV6-2 or TRBV6-3 and TRBJ1-3; 8 bases are shared with TRBD1. Germline values: CDR1 MNHEY, CDR2 SVGEGT. The CDR3 totals 16 residues. Trimming at V came to 2 bases and at J to 3 bases, leaving 6 bases not matched to a gene. Here the CDR3 reads CASSYPTGVRGNTIYF. The CDR3 DNA follows: TGTGCCAGCAGTTACCCGACAGGGGTACGTGGAAACACCATATATTTT.

The V call is TRBV6-2 or TRBV6-3, the J call TRBJ2-1; TRBD2 matches 9 bases. Germline CDR1 is MNHEY and CDR2 is SVGEGT. With 2 bases clipped from V and 7 bases from J, the junction kept 9 bases outside the gene matches. There are 16 residues in the CDR3. For the CDR3, the DNA is TGTGCCAGCAGTTACCCGCCCAGCGGGGGGATAAATGAGCAGTTCTTC. Its translation is CASSYPPSGGINEQFF.

Here the CDR3 reads CASSRDRNTEAFF. The CDR3, as DNA: TGTGCCAGCAGCAGGGACAGAAACACTGAAGCTTTCTTT. The V call is TRBV7-9, the J call TRBJ1-1, with TRBD1 identical over 7 bases. Germline loops: CDR1 SEHNR, CDR2 FQNEAQ (reference sequence). This CDR3 has 13 amino acids. V dropped 5 bases and J dropped 2; count of bases not matched to a gene: 2.

This clonotype appeared a single time. V and J are TRBV7-3 and TRBJ2-1; D uncertain. The CDR3 has 15 amino acids. Trimming stripped 4 bases from V and 0 bases from J, with 10 bases between. Germline values: CDR1 SGHTA, CDR2 FQGTGA. The CDR3 DNA sequence: TGTGCCAGCAGCTATGATAGGGTCTCCTACAATGAGCAGTTCTTC. Translated: CASSYDRVSYNEQFF.

This clonotype was seen a single time. This chain uses TRBV19 with TRBJ2-2; 7 bases fit TRBD1. Trimming at V came to 4 bases and at J to 0 bases, leaving 2 bases not matched to a gene. The CDR3 sequence is 15 residues long. The germline V gene encodes CDR1 LNHDA and CDR2 SQIVND (reference sequence). CDR3 DNA: TGTGCCAGTAGTACCGGGACAGCGAACACCGGGGAGCTGTTTTTT. This gives the protein CASSTGTANTGELFF.

The chain joins TRBV6-1 to TRBJ2-7; D unresolved. Trimming took 5 bases from V and 0 from J, leaving 11 bases between them. CDR1 MNHNS and CDR2 SASEGT come from the germline V gene. This CDR3 is 14 amino acids long. CDR3 loop: CASSPRMSSYEQYF. The CDR3 DNA sequence: TGTGCCAGCAGTCCTCGGATGAGCTCCTACGAGCAGTACTTC.

This clonotype was observed a few times. The chain couples TRBV5-6 to TRBJ1-1, with TRBD1 matching 8 bases. J gave up 4 bases and V 3 bases, and 5 bases lay outside the gene matches. The CDR3 has 14 amino acids. In germline, CDR1 is SGHDT, CDR2 YYEEEE. DNA of the CDR3: TGTGCCAGCAGCTCAGGGGGCTGGGGCACTGAAGCTTTCTTT. It specifies CASSSGGWGTEAFF.

This clonotype has just a few counts. The genes are TRBV6-2 or TRBV6-3 and TRBJ2-2, with TRBD2 identical over 7 bases. With V trimmed by 5 bases and J by 3 bases, 0 bases remained unmatched. The CDR3 extends over 13 amino acids. Per the germline V gene, CDR1 is MNHEY and CDR2 is SVGEGT. The CDR3, as DNA: TGTGCCAGCAGTAGCGGGGACACCGGGGAGCTGTTTTTT. It yields the protein CASSSGDTGELFF.

The V gene is TRBV5-8, the J gene TRBJ1-2; no reliable D call. Trimming left V 2 bases short and J 4 bases short, with 15 bases between. Germline CDR1 and CDR2: SGHTS and YDEGEE. This CDR3 spans 15 amino acids. The DNA of the CDR3 is TGTGCCAGCAGCTTTTCACATATAGAGAGCTATGGCTACACCTTC. Translated: CASSFSHIESYGYTF.

This sequence joins TRBV6-2 or TRBV6-3 and TRBJ1-1; D unresolved. CDR3 length: 13 residues. Per germline, CDR1 MNHEY and CDR2 SVGEGT. V was pared by 6 bases and J by 0 bases, with 8 bases between. The CDR3 loop is CASRQHLNTEAFF. The DNA of the CDR3 is TGTGCCAGCAGACAACACCTGAACACTGAAGCTTTCTTT.

This chain joins TRBV6-5 and TRBJ1-1; TRBD1 is a possible D gene (5 bases). CDR1 and CDR2 from the germline V gene are MNHEY and SVGAGI. This CDR3 spans 15 amino acids. The V and J ends lost 0 bases and 3 bases respectively, with 11 bases between them. The CDR3 nucleotides are TGTGCCAGCAGTTACTCATCCATCAGGGACACTGAAGCTTTCTTT. It codes for CASSYSSIRDTEAFF.